This T cell receptor (beta chain) was captured by sequencing in a study of T cells after yellow fever vaccination. V was clipped by 9 bases and J by 7 bases, with 16 bases between them. This CDR3 has 13 amino acids. CDR1 is LNHDA, CDR2 SQIVND, per germline (reference sequence). This clonotype was seen more than once but under ten times. Its antigen remains unidentified. General study findings and limits: Post-booster samples contained most primary-vaccination clones (just under 98% CD4, about 90% CD8).

Using its own MiXCR run on the 5' RACE reads, TCRdb lists one record per CDR3 protein. Here the sample spans 450,000 to 600,000 distinct CDR3 sequences, approximately 13% being singletons. The chain employs TRBV19 and TRBJ2-1, with D perhaps matching TRBD2 (6 bases). The sequence was obtained from a man aged 25-45 years who received the YFV17D yellow fever vaccine. This material consisted of PBMCs, taken on the day of the yellow fever booster vaccination. The CDR3 nucleotides read TGTGCCAGCGGAGGGTGGGCCTCGAATGAGCAGTTCTTC. Amino acids: CASGGWASNEQFF.